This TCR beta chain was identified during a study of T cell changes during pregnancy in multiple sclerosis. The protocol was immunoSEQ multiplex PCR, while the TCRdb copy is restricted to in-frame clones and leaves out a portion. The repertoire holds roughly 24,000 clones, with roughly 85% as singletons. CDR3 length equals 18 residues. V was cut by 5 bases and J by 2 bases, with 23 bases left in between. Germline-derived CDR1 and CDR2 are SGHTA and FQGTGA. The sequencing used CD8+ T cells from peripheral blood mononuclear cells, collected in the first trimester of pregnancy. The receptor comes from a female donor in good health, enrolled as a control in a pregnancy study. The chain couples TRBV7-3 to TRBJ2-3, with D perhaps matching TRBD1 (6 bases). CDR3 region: CASSPRGAWAGATDTQYF. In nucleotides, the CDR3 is TGTGCCAGCAGCCCAAGAGGGGCCTGGGCAGGGGCCACAGATACGCAGTATTTT.